This T cell receptor beta chain derives from a study of cytomegalovirus exposure and HLA in healthy donors. The PCR made use of 60 Vbeta and 13 Jbeta primers. Sequencing was performed with immunoSEQ multiplex PCR; in TCRdb, only in-frame clones are kept and a portion is missing. The sample shows some 110,000 clones, around 67% of them seen only once. Comments on this clone: Its target is not known.

Trimming at V came to 1 base and at J to 7 bases, leaving 14 bases not matched to a gene. In germline, CDR1 is LGHNA, CDR2 YNFKEQ. The CDR3 extends over 17 amino acids. Study-wide findings and caveats: Most TCRs appeared rarely, but some public TCRs recurred in many donors.

V and J are TRBV4-2 and TRBJ2-7; 9 positions agree with TRBD2. This receptor was identified in a man aged 55 to 69 in good health and CMV-seropositive. Specimen: PBMCs. In nucleotides, the CDR3 is TGTGCCAGCAGCCAAGCGGAATGGCGGGGGGGCCAGGTGGAGCAGTACTTC. Its translation is CASSQAEWRGGQVEQYF.